The rows below give T cell receptor beta chains drawn from one sample of a study of blood T cell repertoires in COVID-19. Assay: immunoSEQ multiplex PCR; the TCRdb copy retains only in-frame clones and omits some. The sample has about 180,000 clones; more than 70% are singletons. Material: PBMCs or T cells enriched from blood (not recorded which). Every receptor here comes from a man aged 40-49 years who had recovered from COVID-19. Both conserved end residues are part of each CDR3. Fields, in order: J gene, D gene, clone size, V gene, CDR3 protein, CDR3 DNA. D genes are given only for firm matches. The size entry is marked missing in some rows and otherwise reads once, few, many or a size class.

J gene: TRBJ1-2
D gene: -
clone size: -
V gene: TRBV5-1
CDR3 protein: CASSLGDIGYGYTF
CDR3 DNA: TGCGCCAGCAGCCTAGGGGACATCGGTTATGGCTACACCTTC

J gene: TRBJ2-6
D gene: -
clone size: few
V gene: TRBV6-1
CDR3 protein: CASSEEGRSGANVLTF
CDR3 DNA: TGTGCCAGCAGTGAAGAGGGGCGCTCTGGGGCCAACGTCCTGACTTTC

J gene: TRBJ1-1
D gene: TRBD1
clone size: once
V gene: TRBV7-9
CDR3 protein: CASSLEGQLNTEAFF
CDR3 DNA: TGTGCCAGCAGCTTAGAGGGACAGCTCAACACTGAAGCTTTCTTT

J gene: TRBJ2-7
D gene: -
clone size: -
V gene: TRBV4-2
CDR3 protein: CASSQALGQPYEQYF
CDR3 DNA: TGTGCCAGCAGCCAAGCTCTAGGACAGCCCTACGAGCAGTACTTC

J gene: TRBJ1-6
D gene: TRBD1
clone size: -
V gene: TRBV9
CDR3 protein: CASSVEDRGNSPLHF
CDR3 DNA: TGTGCCAGCAGCGTAGAGGACAGGGGCAATTCACCCCTCCACTTT

J gene: TRBJ1-1
D gene: -
clone size: many
V gene: TRBV19
CDR3 protein: CASSTQSEAFF
CDR3 DNA: TGTGCCAGTAGTACGCAAAGCGAAGCTTTCTTT

J gene: TRBJ1-2
D gene: -
clone size: -
V gene: TRBV7-3
CDR3 protein: CASSLTGSYGYTF
CDR3 DNA: TGTGCCAGCAGCTTAACGGGCAGCTATGGCTACACCTTC

J gene: TRBJ1-6
D gene: TRBD1
clone size: -
V gene: TRBV23-1
CDR3 protein: CASPRDRANSPLHF
CDR3 DNA: TGCGCCAGCCCCCGGGACAGGGCAAATTCACCCCTCCACTTT

J gene: TRBJ1-4
D gene: -
clone size: -
V gene: TRBV23-1
CDR3 protein: CASSQPQCRPGWNEKLFF
CDR3 DNA: TGCGCCAGCAGTCAGCCCCAATGCCGACCAGGGTGGAATGAAAAACTGTTTTTT

J gene: TRBJ2-2
D gene: TRBD1
clone size: -
V gene: TRBV28
CDR3 protein: CASRTGNTGELFF
CDR3 DNA: TGTGCCAGCCGGACAGGGAACACCGGGGAGCTGTTTTTT

J gene: TRBJ2-1
D gene: TRBD2
clone size: few
V gene: TRBV2
CDR3 protein: CASSEVETSLYNEQFF
CDR3 DNA: TGTGCCAGCAGTGAAGTAGAGACTAGCCTCTACAATGAGCAGTTCTTC

J gene: TRBJ1-2
D gene: -
clone size: -
V gene: TRBV5-5
CDR3 protein: CASNKGGGGYTF
CDR3 DNA: TGTGCCAGCAACAAAGGGGGGGGCGGCTACACCTTC